One and the same sample provided the 29 T cell receptor beta chains below, sequenced in a study of vaccination and CD4 T cells after COVID-19 (dated by TCRdb to 2021 to 2024). These receptors are not linked to any known antigen. Library prep was done by PCR. Instrument on record: Illumina iSeq 100. DNA from cultured CD4+ T cells was subjected to TCR sequencing with the Oncomine TCR Beta short-read assay at the Johns Hopkins FTIC core. The public reads were quality trimmed at Q25 with fastp and then assembled into clones with MiXCR by TCRdb, keeping productive beta chains. All rows with the same CDR3 protein become a single entry with the most common DNA and genes. The sample yields about 18,000 distinct CDR3 sequences; roughly 55% were counted once. The ten largest clonotypes hold around a sixth of the sample. The sample's treatment or condition label is to be understood as: roughly nine-day PBMC culture with coronavirus spike peptide pools or control peptides (ViraFEST assay).

The sequencing used CD4+ T cells from blood, cultured in vitro, collected before SARS-CoV-2 vaccination. These receptor sequences come from a human donor who had recovered from COVID-19.

In nucleotides, the CDR3 is TGTGCCACCAATAATAACAATCAGCCCCAGCATTTT. This translates into CATNNNNQPQHF. The rearrangement uses TRBV19 and TRBJ1-5, with D uncertain. The CDR3 totals 12 residues. Trimming left V 10 bases short and J 3 bases short, with 10 bases between. Germline V gene lookup returns CDR1 LNHDA and CDR2 SQIVND (reference sequence).

The chain recombines TRBV19 with TRBJ1-2, with 9 bases that match TRBD1. Germline lookup yields CDR1 LNHDA and CDR2 SQIVND (reference sequence). This CDR3 contains 15 residues. Losses at the gene ends were 5 bases for V and 0 bases for J; bases not matched to a gene: 4. This CDR3 is CASSSRQGANYGYTF. CDR3 coding DNA: TGTGCCAGTAGTTCCCGACAGGGGGCTAACTATGGCTACACCTTC.

In nucleotides, the CDR3 is TGTGCCAGCAGCTCCCAGGCTGGGACAACTAATGAAAAACTGTTTTTT. Translation gives CASSSQAGTTNEKLFF. The rearrangement links TRBV7-2 to TRBJ1-4; no clear D. Trimming took 4 bases from V and 0 from J, leaving 12 bases between them. Germline CDR1 SGHTA, CDR2 FQGNSA. The CDR3 covers 16 residues.

The chain has TRBV6-1 and TRBJ1-2; 7 bases are a match to TRBD1. In germline, CDR1 is MNHNS, CDR2 SASEGT. With V trimmed by 6 bases and J by 4 bases, 5 bases remained unmatched. The CDR3 loop spans 13 amino acids. CDR3 sequence reads: CASRRQGSYGYTF. Here the CDR3 DNA reads TGTGCCAGCAGACGACAGGGAAGCTATGGCTACACCTTC.

V and J are TRBV19 and TRBJ2-7; 7 bases fit TRBD1. Germline CDR1 LNHDA, CDR2 SQIVND (reference sequence). The junction had 5 bases not matched to a gene; V was cut back by 4 bases and J by 5 bases. The CDR3 has 13 amino acids. The chain's CDR3 is CASSNRDSHEQYF. Here the CDR3 DNA reads TGTGCCAGTAGTAACCGGGACAGCCACGAGCAGTACTTC.

This chain uses TRBV24-1 with TRBJ1-2; D not resolved. Looked up from germline, CDR1 is KGHDR and CDR2 is SFDVKD. The V end was cut by 9 bases, the J end by 2 bases, with 21 bases between. This CDR3 is built from 16 residues. CDR3 residues: CATRFNPPRVNYGYTF. The CDR3 coding sequence is TGTGCCACCCGTTTTAACCCTCCTAGAGTAAACTATGGCTACACCTTC.

The chain combines TRBV20-1 with TRBJ2-5; D gene ambiguous. The germline gives CDR1 DFQATT, CDR2 SNEGSKA (reference sequence). V shed 0 bases and J shed 1 base, with 12 bases lying between them. The CDR3 loop spans 15 amino acids. The CDR3 coding sequence is TGCAGTGCTAGAGATCGATGGCCGATCCAAGAGACCCAGTACTTC. It encodes CSARDRWPIQETQYF.

J is TRBJ2-7 and V is TRBV20-1, with a possible D match to TRBD1 (6 bases). The CDR3 consists of 13 residues. The germline V gene has CDR1 DFQATT and CDR2 SNEGSKA (reference sequence). Trimming removed 5 bases from V and 0 bases from J, with 11 bases in between. The CDR3 nucleotides are TGCAGTGCTCCGACAGGTAACTCCTACGAGCAGTACTTC. Protein sequence: CSAPTGNSYEQYF.

This clonotype was recorded only once. The V call is TRBV7-7, the J call TRBJ2-5; 8 bases agree with TRBD1. V trimming: 5 bases; J trimming: 4 bases; junction bases outside the gene matches: 9. Germline assignment: CDR1 SSHAT and CDR2 FNYEAQ (reference sequence). CDR3 length: 15 amino acids. The CDR3 sequence is CASSAGQGFSETQYF. The CDR3 region has the DNA TGTGCCAGCAGCGCCGGACAGGGATTTTCAGAGACCCAGTACTTC. Supplemented by reference TRBV7-7 and TRBJ2-5, the full variable domain reads GAGVSQSPRYKVTKRGQDVTLRCDPISSHATLYWYQQALGQGPEFLTYFNYEAQPDKSGLPSDRFSAERPEGSISTLTIQRTEQRDSAMYRCASSAGQGFSETQYFGPGTRLLVL.

V and J are TRBV6-1 and TRBJ2-7, with 9 bases fitting TRBD2. Germline loops: CDR1 MNHNS, CDR2 SASEGT. The CDR3 runs 14 residues. V dropped 6 bases and J dropped 4; count of bases not matched to a gene: 7. The CDR3 bases are TGTGCCAGCAGGTCCGGACTAGCGTTGTACGAGCAGTACTTC. Residues: CASRSGLALYEQYF.

This clonotype was detected a few times. The V gene is TRBV5-1, the J gene TRBJ1-1; a weak D match, TRBD1 (6 bases). CDR3 size: 15 residues. From germline, CDR1 is SGHRS and CDR2 YFSETQ. The V end was cut by 5 bases, the J end by 0 bases, with 14 bases between. The CDR3 DNA sequence: TGCGCCAGCAGGGCGCAACAGGGTATGAACACTGAAGCTTTCTTT. It encodes CASRAQQGMNTEAFF. The full variable domain, rest sourced from reference TRBV5-1 and TRBJ1-1, is KAGVTQTPRYLIKTRGQQVTLSCSPISGHRSVSWYQQTPGQGLQFLFEYFSETQRNKGNFPGRFSGRQFSNSRSEMNVSTLELGDSALYLCASRAQQGMNTEAFFGQGTRLTVV.

The genes are TRBV20-1 and TRBJ2-5; D is ambiguous. V lost 6 bases, J lost 3 bases, and 11 bases lay in between. In germline, CDR1 is DFQATT, CDR2 SNEGSKA (reference sequence). The CDR3 length is 12 residues. The CDR3 DNA reads as TGCAGTGCCACCGGGCCCGAAGAGACCCAGTACTTC. Amino acids: CSATGPEETQYF.

The chain combines TRBV4-3 with TRBJ1-5, with D unclear. Trimming removed 4 bases at V and 6 bases at J, with 19 bases between. The germline gives CDR1 LGHNA, CDR2 YSLEER. The CDR3 runs 16 residues. CDR3 DNA: TGCGCCAGCAGCCGAGATATTGTCGGGGTTGGTCAGCCCCAGCATTTT. Protein product: CASSRDIVGVGQPQHF.

J is TRBJ1-6 and V is TRBV6-1; maybe TRBD1 (6 bases). The length of the CDR3 is 15 residues. With 5 bases removed from V and 9 bases from J, the gap between germline ends came to 17 bases. Germline loops: CDR1 MNHNS, CDR2 SASEGT. CDR3: CASSLGRGISSPLHF. CDR3 nucleotides: TGTGCCAGCAGTCTCGGCAGGGGTATTAGTTCACCCCTCCACTTT.

A word on this clonotype: Its ends do not fully match the called genes, so a read error is possible. The chain employs TRBV6-1 and TRBJ1-2, with 11 bases that match TRBD1. Germline assignment: CDR1 MNHNS and CDR2 SASEGT. This CDR3 contains 13 residues. The CDR3 sequence: CATFPGTGGGYTF. As DNA, the CDR3 is TGCGCCACCTTCCCCGGGACAGGGGGTGGCTACACCTTC.

This clonotype has just a few counts. Here the CDR3 reads CASSLALGGGTEAFF. The CDR3 bases are TGTGCCAGCAGCTTAGCCCTAGGAGGGGGCACTGAAGCTTTCTTT. The chain links TRBV11-1 to TRBJ1-1; tentatively, D is TRBD1 (6 bases). The CDR3 has 15 amino acids. Per the germline V gene, CDR1 is SGHAT and CDR2 is FQDESV (reference sequence). V was pared by 0 bases and J by 4 bases, with 12 bases between.

The rearrangement links TRBV6-5 to TRBJ2-3; 8 bases are a match to TRBD2. Germline trimming cut 2 bases from V and 5 bases from J; bases unmatched to any gene: 9. Germline-derived CDR1 and CDR2 are MNHEY and SVGAGI. CDR3 length: 16 residues. The CDR3 loop is CASSYGSGGSGDTQYF. CDR3 bases: TGTGCCAGCAGTTACGGGAGCGGGGGATCGGGAGATACGCAGTATTTT.

The chain couples TRBV4-2 to TRBJ2-6; 8 nucleotides align to TRBD1. Germline V CDR1 and CDR2: LGHNA, YNFKEQ. Trimming removed 4 bases from V and 1 base from J; junction bases left unmatched: 6. The CDR3 is 17 residues long. This CDR3 is CASSPLDRESGANVLTF. Written as DNA, the CDR3 is TGTGCCAGCAGCCCCCTGGACAGGGAATCTGGGGCCAACGTCCTGACTTTC.

This clonotype has only a few counts. CDR3 bases: TGTGCCAGCAGCCCATCTGCCCTACACCACACTGAAGCTTTCTTT. It yields the protein CASSPSALHHTEAFF. The chain recombines TRBV7-2 with TRBJ1-1, with no clear D. With 5 bases removed from V and 3 bases from J, the gap between germline ends came to 16 bases. This CDR3 spans 15 amino acids. Germline loops: CDR1 SGHTA, CDR2 FQGNSA.

The chain has TRBV19 and TRBJ1-4; TRBD1 agrees at 7 bases. V was pared by 7 bases and J by 7 bases, with 6 bases of the junction left unmatched. CDR1 and CDR2 from the germline V gene are LNHDA and SQIVND (reference sequence). CDR3 length equals 13 residues. As DNA, the CDR3 is TGTGCCAGTACTCCGCAGGGGGGTGAAAAACTGTTTTTT. Protein sequence: CASTPQGGEKLFF.

There are a few counts of this clonotype. The V and J genes are TRBV15 and TRBJ1-6, with D possibly being TRBD1 (5 bases). The CDR3 spans 13 residues. Germline assignment: CDR1 LNHNV and CDR2 YYDKDF (reference sequence). The V and J ends lost 5 bases and 9 bases respectively, with 11 bases between them. DNA of the CDR3: TGTGCCACCAGCTTACGACAGATTTCACCCCTCCACTTT. Protein: CATSLRQISPLHF.

This clonotype has a handful of counts. The chain uses TRBV6-1 and TRBJ1-2, with 8 bases matching TRBD1. With V trimmed by 5 bases and J by 4 bases, 3 bases remained unmatched. Germline lookup yields CDR1 MNHNS and CDR2 SASEGT. CDR3 size: 13 residues. CDR3 nucleotides: TGTGCCAGCAGTCGTGACAGGGGCTATGGCTACACCTTC. It is translated as CASSRDRGYGYTF.

CDR3 DNA: TGTGCCATCCAACAGGGGTTCGACGAGCAGTACTTC. This sequence encodes CAIQQGFDEQYF. V gene TRBV10-3 combines with J gene TRBJ2-7; 7 nucleotides match TRBD1. The CDR3 contains 12 residues. V trimming: 8 bases; J trimming: 5 bases; junction bases outside the gene matches: 6. CDR1 is ENHRY, CDR2 SYGVKD, per germline.

V and J are TRBV28 and TRBJ1-2; D gene unclear. Germline-derived CDR1 and CDR2 are MDHEN and SYDVKM. The CDR3 spans 13 residues. The V end lost 8 bases, the J end lost 3 bases, and 13 bases lay between the germline ends. The DNA for the CDR3 is TGTGCCAGCTCCCCGGTCGGACACTATGGCTACACCTTC. This translates into CASSPVGHYGYTF.

The chain has TRBV30 and TRBJ2-5; D possibly uses TRBD1 or TRBD2 (5 bases each). The CDR3 runs 15 residues. The germline V gene encodes CDR1 GTSNPN and CDR2 SVGIG (reference sequence). V shed 5 bases and J shed 7 bases, with 23 bases lying between them. The CDR3 protein is CAWQPRLVTRGTQYF. CDR3 nucleotides: TGTGCCTGGCAACCACGACTCGTAACGAGGGGGACCCAGTACTTC.

This clonotype was seen a few times. V gene TRBV6-1 combines with J gene TRBJ1-5; D might be TRBD1 (5 bases). This CDR3 has 14 residues. V lost 7 bases, J lost 0 bases, and 10 bases lay in between. Germline CDR1 MNHNS, CDR2 SASEGT. The CDR3 sequence is CASTRATSNQPQHF. The CDR3 DNA follows: TGTGCCAGCACCAGGGCGACTAGCAATCAGCCCCAGCATTTT.

V gene TRBV6-1 combines with J gene TRBJ1-4; D uncertain. The CDR3 sequence is 14 residues long. The ends were cut back, 7 bases at V and 6 bases at J, with 15 bases in the middle. CDR1 MNHNS and CDR2 SASEGT come from the germline V gene. CDR3: CASTPGREDEKLFF. The CDR3, as DNA: TGTGCCAGCACCCCCGGGAGGGAAGATGAAAAACTGTTTTTT.

V and J are TRBV6-1 and TRBJ1-6; D remains ambiguous. The CDR3 loop spans 14 amino acids. The germline V gene has CDR1 MNHNS and CDR2 SASEGT. Trimming took 6 bases from V and 0 from J, leaving 6 bases between them. This chain's CDR3 is CASRLGSYNSPLHF. Here the CDR3 DNA reads TGTGCCAGCAGGTTGGGCTCCTATAATTCACCCCTCCACTTT.

This chain uses TRBV7-2 with TRBJ2-7; D not certain. This CDR3 is built from 16 residues. V gave up 5 bases and J gave up 0 bases, with 17 bases separating them. Germline loops: CDR1 SGHTA, CDR2 FQGNSA. The CDR3 bases are TGTGCCAGCAGCGCCACGCCGGGCCTTAGCTCCTACGAGCAGTACTTC. Translated: CASSATPGLSSYEQYF.